These 12 T cell receptor beta chains were all obtained from the same sample, sequenced in a study of beta chain features in type 1 diabetes. Sequencing targeted expressed TCRB transcripts, as all isolated RNA had been reverse transcribed. TCRdb's copy holds only in-frame clones and misses some; the assay was immunoSEQ multiplex PCR. The sample includes approximately 280,000 clones, about 15% of them seen just once. These TCRs' antigens remain unknown. Study results and limitations: When Type 1 diabetes patients were examined, their TCRB CDR3s proved moderately but significantly shorter in all four CD4+ subsets.

The specimen was naive CD4+ T cells from blood. These TCRs come from a young man with type 1 diabetes.

This CDR3 reads CASSPSALRDSSGNTIYF. CDR3 bases: TGTGCCAGCAGCCCAAGTGCCCTCAGGGACTCCTCTGGAAACACCATATATTTT. The V call is TRBV11-2, the J call TRBJ1-3, with D perhaps TRBD1 (5 bases). The CDR3 has 18 residues. Germline loops: CDR1 SGHAT, CDR2 FQNNGV. V dropped 5 bases and J dropped 0 bases, with 20 bases sitting between them.

The V call is TRBV10-3, the J call TRBJ2-1, with 8 bases lining up with TRBD2. Germline V gene sequence: CDR1 ENHRY, CDR2 SYGVKD. With V trimmed by 4 bases and J by 5 bases, 7 bases remained unmatched. This CDR3 is built from 15 residues. CDR3 sequence: CAISVEVAGNNEQFF. CDR3 nucleotides: TGTGCCATCAGTGTTGAAGTAGCGGGGAACAATGAGCAGTTCTTC.

This rearrangement joins TRBV27 to TRBJ1-2; TRBD1 aligns across 7 bases. J was trimmed by 7 bases and V by 1 base; bases with no gene match: 6. This CDR3 is 14 amino acids long. From germline, CDR1 is MNHEY and CDR2 SMNVEV (reference sequence). CDR3 sequence (DNA): TGTGCCAGCAGTTTATTTCAGGGGGTATTTGGCTACACCTTC. Encoded protein: CASSLFQGVFGYTF.

V usage is TRBV28 and J usage is TRBJ2-5; D might be TRBD2 (6 bases). TRBJ2-7 explains the end of the DNA better; the J call may be wrong. CDR1 and CDR2 (germline): MDHEN, SYDVKM. The CDR3 spans 13 residues. CDR3 sequence: CASRSGSSYEQYF. The CDR3 bases are TGTGCCAGCAGGTCCGGGAGCTCCTACGAGCAGTACTTC.

There are a few counts of this clone. The V and J genes are TRBV19 and TRBJ1-4; D remains ambiguous. The CDR3 extends over 13 amino acids. Trimming took 9 bases from V and 13 from J, leaving 21 bases between them. Germline lookup yields CDR1 LNHDA and CDR2 SQIVND (reference sequence). The CDR3 is CASLTPGRSVLFF. CDR3 nucleotides: TGTGCCAGCCTGACTCCCGGGAGGTCTGTACTGTTTTTT. The full variable domain, rest sourced from reference TRBV19 and TRBJ1-4, is DGGITQSPKYLFRKEGQNVTLSCEQNLNHDAMYWYRQDPGQGLRLIYYSQIVNDFQKGDIAEGYSVSREKKESFPLTVTSAQKNPTAFYLCASLTPGRSVLFFGSGTQLSVL.

The chain combines TRBV5-1 with TRBJ2-3, with 9 bases aligning to TRBD2. This CDR3 has 16 residues. V lost 0 bases, J lost 5 bases, and 7 bases stayed unmatched. From germline, CDR1 is SGHRS and CDR2 YFSETQ. CDR3 in amino acids: CASSLVRAGGQDTQYF. DNA for the CDR3: TGCGCCAGCAGCTTGGTAAGAGCGGGAGGCCAAGATACGCAGTATTTT. Supplemented by reference TRBV5-1 and TRBJ2-3, the full variable domain reads KAGVTQTPRYLIKTRGQQVTLSCSPISGHRSVSWYQQTPGQGLQFLFEYFSETQRNKGNFPGRFSGRQFSNSRSEMNVSTLELGDSALYLCASSLVRAGGQDTQYFGPGTRLTVL.

This chain uses TRBV18 with TRBJ2-1, with 13 bases matching TRBD2. J lost 7 bases, V lost 0 bases, and 3 bases had no gene match. CDR1 is KGHSH, CDR2 LQKENI, per germline. CDR3 length: 16 amino acids. CDR3 protein: CASSPPGLAGMNEQFF. In DNA form, the CDR3 reads TGTGCCAGCTCACCACCGGGACTAGCGGGAATGAATGAGCAGTTCTTC.

This clone was counted once. The same CDR3 can be traced to other DNA sequences in this sample. CDR3 region: CASSPGQGRETQYF. Written as DNA, the CDR3 is TGCGCCAGCAGCCCGGGACAGGGGAGAGAGACCCAGTACTTC. The rearrangement joins TRBV5-1 to TRBJ2-5; TRBD1 agrees at 10 bases. V lost 4 bases to trimming and J lost 4 bases; unmatched junction nucleotides: 4. The CDR3 extends over 14 amino acids. Germline-derived CDR1 and CDR2 are SGHRS and YFSETQ. Together with reference TRBV5-1 and TRBJ2-5, the CDR3 gives the full variable domain: KAGVTQTPRYLIKTRGQQVTLSCSPISGHRSVSWYQQTPGQGLQFLFEYFSETQRNKGNFPGRFSGRQFSNSRSEMNVSTLELGDSALYLCASSPGQGRETQYFGPGTRLLVL.

The chain joins TRBV6-5 to TRBJ2-2; D perhaps matches TRBD2 (6 bases). Germline V gene lookup returns CDR1 MNHEY and CDR2 SVGAGI. This CDR3 has 16 residues. V gave up 2 bases and J gave up 3 bases, with 13 bases separating them. CDR3 region: CASSYLGGEHTGELFF. CDR3 nucleotides: TGTGCCAGCAGTTACCTCGGAGGGGAACACACCGGGGAGCTGTTTTTT.

This chain joins TRBV29-1 and TRBJ1-5; perhaps TRBD1 as D (5 bases). The germline CDR1 and CDR2 sequences are SQVTM and ANQGSEA. Between the trimmed V and J ends, which lost 1 base and 0 bases, there was a span of 7 bases. There are 14 residues in the CDR3. CDR3 DNA sequence: TGCAGCGTTGAAGTCGGGGGTAGCAATCAGCCCCAGCATTTT. Its protein is CSVEVGGSNQPQHF.

The rearrangement links TRBV30 to TRBJ1-1; unclear D gene. The germline V gene encodes CDR1 GTSNPN and CDR2 SVGIG (reference sequence). The CDR3 totals 11 residues. V lost 2 bases and J 3 bases, leaving 4 bases between the germline ends. DNA of the CDR3: TGTGCCTGGAGTCAGTACACTGAAGCTTTCTTT. Translation gives CAWSQYTEAFF.

This chain links TRBV5-4 with TRBJ2-5; D unclear. V was pared by 0 bases and J by 7 bases, with 16 bases between. The germline V gene encodes CDR1 SGHNT and CDR2 YYREEE (reference sequence). This CDR3 contains 15 residues. CDR3 DNA sequence: TGTGCCAGCAGCTTGGGAGACTCCCGGGTGGTGACCCAGTACTTC. Translated: CASSLGDSRVVTQYF.